The 9 T cell receptor beta chains in this list originate from one sample, sequenced in a study of T cells in Graves' hyperthyroidism and ophthalmopathy. Amplification yielded TCR beta CDR3 regions, with RNA transcripts as the source. When the TCR CDR3 underwent first-round RT-PCR, the HTBI primer set was used. One entry per CDR3 protein, called by TCRdb with MiXCR from the multiplex PCR reads. The top ten hold about 11% of the sample, which has roughly 520,000 distinct CDR3 sequences, approximately 25% seen once. The source material was blood. These receptors came from a woman aged 30 to 39 with Graves' ophthalmopathy.

The chain has TRBV11-2 and TRBJ1-2; D gene uncertain. In germline, CDR1 is SGHAT, CDR2 FQNNGV. The CDR3 is made up of 15 amino acids. The germline V and J ends were trimmed by 0 bases and 0 bases, with 8 bases remaining between them. The CDR3 sequence: CASSLDGVANYGYTF. As DNA, the CDR3 is TGTGCCAGCAGCTTAGATGGGGTCGCTAACTATGGCTACACCTTC.

This clonotype was detected ten times or more. V gene TRBV2 combines with J gene TRBJ1-5, with no clear D. CDR3 length equals 14 residues. Germline lookup yields CDR1 SNHLY and CDR2 FYNNEI. Between the trimmed V and J ends, which lost 5 bases and 2 bases, there was a span of 10 bases. In nucleotides, the CDR3 is TGTGCCAGCAGTAAGGGTTTGGGCAATCAGCCCCAGCATTTT. It translates to CASSKGLGNQPQHF.

This clonotype was counted many times. V usage is TRBV7-2 and J usage is TRBJ1-1; TRBD1 aligns across 7 bases. This CDR3 is built from 14 residues. The germline gives CDR1 SGHTA, CDR2 FQGNSA. V gave up 5 bases and J gave up 8 bases; unmatched junction bases: 11. CDR3 in amino acids: CASSPRQGRKEAFF. CDR3 DNA sequence: TGTGCCAGCAGCCCCAGACAGGGCCGAAAGGAAGCTTTCTTT.

This clonotype came up a few times. Germline is not matched at one junction end, which may reflect a read error. The rearrangement joins TRBV5-4 to TRBJ2-4; possible D gene TRBD1, 5 bases. Germline V lookup: CDR1 SGHNT, CDR2 YYREEE (reference sequence). This CDR3 is 14 amino acids long. The CDR3 sequence is CASSPDRAKNIKYF. CDR3 nucleotide sequence: TGTGCCAGCAGCCCCGACAGAGCCAAAAACATTAAGTACTTC.

This clonotype was counted ten times or more. The chain carries TRBV28 and TRBJ1-2; D is ambiguous. Germline loops: CDR1 MDHEN, CDR2 SYDVKM. The CDR3 extends over 10 amino acids. Trimming cost V 5 bases and J 8 bases, with 6 bases left between them. The chain's CDR3 is CASSPPGYTF. In DNA form, the CDR3 reads TGTGCCAGCAGTCCCCCAGGCTACACCTTC.

V gene TRBV6-2 or TRBV6-3 combines with J gene TRBJ2-7; D not certain. This CDR3 region has 12 residues. V was trimmed by 5 bases and J by 7 bases, leaving 12 bases between them. Germline CDR1 is MNHEY and CDR2 is SVGEGT. This chain's CDR3 is CASSPEVGEQYF. For the CDR3, the DNA is TGTGCCAGCAGTCCCGAGGTGGGTGAGCAGTACTTC.

The chain has TRBV6-5 and TRBJ1-6; 7 bases match TRBD1. Germline CDR1 is MNHEY and CDR2 is SVGAGI. V lost 2 bases to trimming and J lost 15 bases; unmatched junction nucleotides: 13. This CDR3 has 15 amino acids. The CDR3 bases are TGTGCCAGCAGTTACCCGGACAGGTTTTTCTTAGGCCTCCACTTT. Its protein product is CASSYPDRFFLGLHF.

This clonotype was recorded only once. J is TRBJ1-1 and V is TRBV28; 8 positions match TRBD1. The CDR3 loop spans 14 amino acids. From germline, CDR1 is MDHEN and CDR2 SYDVKM. Unmatched junction bases numbered 7, after V lost 5 bases and J lost 5 bases. The CDR3: CASSRSRGRTEAFF. The CDR3 DNA is TGTGCCAGCAGTCGAAGCAGGGGGCGGACTGAAGCTTTCTTT.

This clonotype occurred many times. The genes are TRBV9 and TRBJ1-2; D ambiguous. CDR3 length: 14 amino acids. Germline V gene sequence: CDR1 SGDLS, CDR2 YYNGEE. Trimming took off 0 bases at V and 2 bases at J, with 8 bases between the two ends. CDR3 sequence: CASSVVVGNYGYTF. The CDR3 DNA is TGTGCCAGCAGCGTAGTCGTAGGGAACTATGGCTACACCTTC. The complete variable domain, with remaining parts taken from reference TRBV9 and TRBJ1-2, reads DSGVTQTPKHLITATGQRVTLRCSPRSGDLSVYWYQQSLDQGLQFLIQYYNGEERAKGNILERFSAQQFPDLHSELNLSSLELGDSALYFCASSVVVGNYGYTFGSGTRLTVV.